This TCR beta chain was sequenced in a study of CD8+ T cells in alopecia areata. General observations from the study: Amid tofacitinib therapy, many expanded lesional clones stayed present in scalp and blood. Alopecia totalis/universalis scalp especially showed more expanded CD8+ clones than normal scalp. Scalp clonality and expanded CD8+ clones among the top 100 showed significant decreases with tofacitinib.

This sample's treatment: oral pan-JAK inhibitor, 5-10 mg twice daily. Sequencing used cDNA as its template, made by extracting RNA and reverse transcribing it. Sequencing was performed with immunoSEQ multiplex PCR; in TCRdb, only in-frame clones are kept and a portion is missing. The sample holds approximately 170,000 clones, roughly 60% seen once. This clone has just one count. The antigen remains undetermined. Sequences were derived from CD4+ T cells sorted from blood, sampled at week 24, from a patient treated with tofacitinib. The receptor was derived from a human donor with alopecia areata.

CDR3 in DNA: TGCGCCAGCAGCCGGAATGACAGGACTACGAACACTGAAGCTTTCTTT. Protein: CASSRNDRTTNTEAFF. The J gene is TRBJ1-1, the V gene TRBV4-1, with TRBD1 as a possible D gene (6 bases). From germline, CDR1 is MGHRA and CDR2 YSYEKL. The CDR3 has 16 residues. V lost 4 bases, J lost 1 base, and 16 bases lay in between.